The 22 T cell receptor beta chains listed next were all sequenced from one sample in a study of identical twins. TCRdb re-analysed the 5' RACE reads in MiXCR, keeping a single row per CDR3 protein. Of roughly 350,000 distinct CDR3 sequences in the sample, more than 9% were seen once. These same records also appear under a second study, on yellow fever vaccine responses in identical twins.

The sequenced material came from CD8+ T cells sorted from blood. Receptor source: a woman aged 18-29 years in good health.

This clonotype was recorded many times. This rearrangement joins TRBV6-5 to TRBJ2-3; D remains unclear. CDR3 length equals 13 residues. From germline, CDR1 is MNHEY and CDR2 SVGAGI. Trimming pared 7 bases from V and 2 bases from J, leaving 10 bases between. The CDR3 protein is CASNSRVTDTQYF. CDR3 nucleotide sequence: TGTGCCAGCAATTCCCGGGTCACAGATACGCAGTATTTT.

Only a few counts were recorded for this clonotype. The genes are TRBV6-5 and TRBJ1-6, with TRBD1 as a possible D gene (6 bases). Germline V gene data show CDR1 as MNHEY and CDR2 as SVGAGI. The germline V and J ends were trimmed by 2 bases and 8 bases, with 16 bases remaining between them. This CDR3 has 16 amino acids. CDR3 sequence (DNA): TGTGCCAGCAGTTACAATTGGGGGCGGGGGGATTCACCCCTCCACTTT. The encoded protein is CASSYNWGRGDSPLHF.

The chain couples TRBV5-1 to TRBJ2-1, with 9 positions matching TRBD2. J was trimmed by 6 bases and V by 3 bases; bases with no gene match: 10. This CDR3 spans 16 amino acids. Germline assignment: CDR1 SGHRS and CDR2 YFSETQ. The CDR3 reads CASSCPAGGPCNEQFF. The CDR3 nucleotides are TGCGCCAGCAGCTGTCCTGCGGGGGGGCCTTGCAATGAGCAGTTCTTC.

This clonotype was seen repeatedly, ten times or more. The chain links TRBV7-9 to TRBJ2-5; 8 nucleotides line up with TRBD2. The CDR3 length is 14 residues. With 4 bases clipped from V and 5 bases from J, the junction kept 6 bases outside the gene matches. Germline V gives CDR1 SEHNR, CDR2 FQNEAQ (reference sequence). CDR3 in DNA: TGTGCCAGCAGCTCGTCCGGGAGGGTTGAGACCCAGTACTTC. It specifies CASSSSGRVETQYF.

This chain uses TRBV6-1 with TRBJ1-1; D is undetermined. Germline CDR1 reads MNHNS; CDR2 reads SASEGT. V lost 2 bases and J lost 0, with 16 bases in between. This CDR3 spans 17 amino acids. The CDR3 region has the DNA TGTGCCAGCAGTGAATCCCCCCTTGATTGGGTGAACACTGAAGCTTTCTTT. It yields the protein CASSESPLDWVNTEAFF.

This clonotype was picked up a small number of times. V gene TRBV6-2 or TRBV6-3 combines with J gene TRBJ2-7; 9 nucleotides align to TRBD2. The CDR3 length is 14 residues. Germline CDR1 is MNHEY and CDR2 is SVGEGT. The J segment lost 2 bases and the V segment lost 4 bases, leaving 3 bases of the junction unmatched. The CDR3 DNA follows: TGTGCCAGCAGTTCAAAGCGGGGGGCCTACGAGCAGTACGTC. Protein product: CASSSKRGAYEQYV.

This clonotype came up a few times. The chain uses TRBV6-1 and TRBJ1-6; 8 bases line up with TRBD1. The junction had 2 bases not matched to a gene; V was cut back by 6 bases and J by 7 bases. In germline, CDR1 is MNHNS, CDR2 SASEGT. This CDR3 spans 13 amino acids. CDR3 nucleotides: TGTGCCAGCAGCGGGACAGGAAATTCACCCCTCCACTTT. Its protein is CASSGTGNSPLHF.

This clonotype was seen a handful of times. The chain combines TRBV12-3 or TRBV12-4 with TRBJ2-1, with 7 bases fitting TRBD1. This CDR3 has 13 amino acids. The V gene end was trimmed by 6 bases and the J gene end by 6 bases; junction bases not matched to a gene: 5. In nucleotides, the CDR3 is TGTGCCAGCAGCGAGACAGGGCCCAATGAGCAGTTCTTC. As protein: CASSETGPNEQFF.

This clonotype was counted a few times. J is TRBJ1-2 and V is TRBV27, with 10 bases that match TRBD1. The CDR3 runs 15 residues. Losses at the gene ends were 2 bases for V and 1 base for J; bases not matched to a gene: 1. Germline-derived CDR1 and CDR2 are MNHEY and SMNVEV (reference sequence). The CDR3 DNA follows: TGTGCCAGCAGTTTAGGACAGGGGGTTAACTATGGCTACACCTTC. Translated: CASSLGQGVNYGYTF.

This clonotype was found a few times. The rearrangement uses TRBV6-5 and TRBJ2-5; D perhaps matches TRBD2 (5 bases). V was trimmed by 3 bases and J by 4 bases, leaving 18 bases between them. Germline CDR1 is MNHEY and CDR2 is SVGAGI. The CDR3 extends over 16 amino acids. CDR3 sequence (DNA): TGTGCCAGCAGTTATTCGATAGTCCAGGCGGGAGAGACCCAGTACTTC. Protein sequence: CASSYSIVQAGETQYF.

This sequence joins TRBV7-6 and TRBJ2-5; tentative D call: TRBD2 (6 bases). Trimming took off 1 base at V and 2 bases at J, with 11 bases between the two ends. The CDR3 is made up of 15 amino acids. Germline CDR1 SGHVS, CDR2 FNYEAQ. The CDR3 region is CASSLVVGGQETQYF. DNA for the CDR3: TGTGCCAGCAGCTTAGTGGTCGGAGGGCAAGAGACCCAGTACTTC.

Turning to this clonotype: The junction shows a germline mismatch at one end, possibly a read error. The V gene is TRBV7-9, the J gene TRBJ2-1; TRBD1 or TRBD2 may be the D gene (5 bases each). The CDR3 runs to 16 residues. Germline values: CDR1 SEHNR, CDR2 FQNEAQ (reference sequence). DNA of the CDR3: TGTGCCAGCAGCTTAGCGGGGGACCCTTCCTACAATGAGCGGTTCTTC. Translating gives CASSLAGDPSYNERFF.

The gene calls are TRBV7-8 and TRBJ2-1; 7 nucleotides line up with TRBD2. This CDR3 has 15 amino acids. CDR1 and CDR2 (germline): SGHVS, FQNEAQ. The V and J ends lost 6 bases and 3 bases, in that order; junction bases with no gene match: 8. The CDR3 reads CASSRREVDYNEQFF. CDR3 bases: TGTGCCAGCAGTCGACGGGAGGTAGACTACAATGAGCAGTTCTTC. Full variable domain (outside the CDR3, taken from reference TRBV7-8 and TRBJ2-1): GAGVSQSPRYKVAKRGQDVALRCDPISGHVSLFWYQQALGQGPEFLTYFQNEAQLDKSGLPSDRFFAERPEGSVSTLKIQRTQQEDSAVYLCASSRREVDYNEQFFGPGTRLTVL.

This clonotype was recorded at least ten times. The V and J genes are TRBV7-9 and TRBJ2-3; D is unresolved. V was cut by 5 bases and J by 2 bases, with 14 bases left in between. CDR1 is SEHNR, CDR2 FQNEAQ, per germline (reference sequence). The CDR3 covers 15 residues. The DNA for the CDR3 is TGTGCCAGCAGCCCAGACGGGTCTACCACAGATACGCAGTATTTT. Translation gives CASSPDGSTTDTQYF.

A few counts support this clonotype. The chain uses TRBV10-3 and TRBJ1-1; D ambiguous. Deletions cut 2 bases from V and 0 bases from J, with 7 bases between. There are 14 residues in the CDR3. Germline CDR1 and CDR2: ENHRY and SYGVKD. This CDR3 is CAISEDTLNTEAFF. The CDR3 DNA is TGTGCCATCAGTGAGGACACCCTGAACACTGAAGCTTTCTTT.

The chain is built from TRBV5-6 and TRBJ2-7, with 7 bases aligning to TRBD2. CDR3 length equals 17 residues. Trimming removed 4 bases from V and 3 bases from J; junction bases left unmatched: 16. Per germline, CDR1 SGHDT and CDR2 YYEEEE. CDR3 bases: TGTGCCAGCAGCCCTGGGGGGGGGACTAATCCCTACTACGAGCAGTACTTC. Protein: CASSPGGGTNPYYEQYF.

The J gene is TRBJ2-1, the V gene TRBV27; D is uncertain. The CDR3 sequence is 13 residues long. V dropped 0 bases and J dropped 7 bases, with 7 bases sitting between them. The germline gives CDR1 MNHEY, CDR2 SMNVEV (reference sequence). Written as DNA, the CDR3 is TGTGCCAGCAGTTTATCGTGGGGTAATGAGCAGTTCTTC. This gives the protein CASSLSWGNEQFF.

This clonotype appeared a few times. The CDR3 loop is CASSPRHYDSYEQYF. The CDR3 nucleotides are TGCGCCAGCAGCCCCCGGCACTATGACTCCTACGAGCAGTACTTC. The J gene is TRBJ2-7, the V gene TRBV5-1, with D unresolved. This CDR3 comprises 15 residues. Germline V gene data show CDR1 as SGHRS and CDR2 as YFSETQ. Trimming removed 4 bases at V and 0 bases at J, with 14 bases between.

This chain uses TRBV19 with TRBJ1-1; D unclear. Germline assignment: CDR1 LNHDA and CDR2 SQIVND (reference sequence). This CDR3 has 13 amino acids. Trimming took 6 bases from V and 5 from J, leaving 13 bases between them. Here the CDR3 DNA reads TGTGCCAGTAGATTGGCAGTATTGACTGAAGCTTTCTTT. Its translation is CASRLAVLTEAFF.

The table lists this clonotype with a few counts. The chain is built from TRBV29-1 and TRBJ2-7; 9 bases agree with TRBD1. V was clipped by 7 bases and J by 5 bases; unmatched bases: 9. Germline CDR1 SQVTM, CDR2 ANQGSEA. The CDR3 is made up of 13 amino acids. The CDR3 reads CSADGTGPHEQYF. CDR3 nucleotides: TGCAGCGCTGACGGGACAGGGCCCCACGAGCAGTACTTC.

There are a few counts of this clonotype. The V and J genes are TRBV12-3 or TRBV12-4 and TRBJ2-2; 12 bases match TRBD2. Trimming took 5 bases from V and 8 from J; bases not matched to a gene: 3. CDR3 length: 14 amino acids. Here the CDR3 DNA reads TGTGCCAGCAGTCCAGGACTAGCGGGAGGGGAGCTGTTTTTT. Amino acids: CASSPGLAGGELFF.

This chain joins TRBV6-1 and TRBJ2-1; 10 positions agree with TRBD2. V shed 2 bases, J shed 0 bases, and the junction held 13 bases outside the gene matches. This CDR3 spans 20 amino acids. Germline V gene data show CDR1 as MNHNS and CDR2 as SASEGT. Written as DNA, the CDR3 is TGTGCCAGCAGTGAAACGATGCTAGCGGGAGCCAAAAGCTCCTACAATGAGCAGTTCTTC. Protein: CASSETMLAGAKSSYNEQFF.